The clone carrying this TCR beta chain was seen at least ten times. Sampling of bone marrow took place during active disease in every patient. Molecular barcoded adaptors covering alpha/delta and beta/gamma chains were used on roughly 370 ng RNA. TCRdb analysed the reads with MiXCR anew, one entry per CDR3 protein. The table shows approximately 140,000 distinct CDR3 sequences, with under 15% occurring only once. This sample is part of a study of read filtering for tumor transcriptome and immune sequencing. Study as a whole: By R-ISS, stages I, II and III held 8, 16 and 7 patients. Whole-transcriptome libraries were prepared after DNase treatment.

This CDR3 spans 16 amino acids. Between the trimmed V and J ends, which lost 4 bases and 0 bases, there was a span of 16 bases. Germline V lookup: CDR1 SGHRS, CDR2 YFSETQ. The receptor was isolated from a donor at least 40 years old with multiple myeloma. The rearrangement uses TRBV5-1 and TRBJ1-1; no clear D. The sample consisted of a population of CD138-negative cells sorted from bone marrow. CDR3 in amino acids: CASSPVSRAMNTEAFF. The CDR3, as DNA: TGCGCCAGCAGCCCGGTTTCTCGGGCGATGAACACTGAAGCTTTCTTT.